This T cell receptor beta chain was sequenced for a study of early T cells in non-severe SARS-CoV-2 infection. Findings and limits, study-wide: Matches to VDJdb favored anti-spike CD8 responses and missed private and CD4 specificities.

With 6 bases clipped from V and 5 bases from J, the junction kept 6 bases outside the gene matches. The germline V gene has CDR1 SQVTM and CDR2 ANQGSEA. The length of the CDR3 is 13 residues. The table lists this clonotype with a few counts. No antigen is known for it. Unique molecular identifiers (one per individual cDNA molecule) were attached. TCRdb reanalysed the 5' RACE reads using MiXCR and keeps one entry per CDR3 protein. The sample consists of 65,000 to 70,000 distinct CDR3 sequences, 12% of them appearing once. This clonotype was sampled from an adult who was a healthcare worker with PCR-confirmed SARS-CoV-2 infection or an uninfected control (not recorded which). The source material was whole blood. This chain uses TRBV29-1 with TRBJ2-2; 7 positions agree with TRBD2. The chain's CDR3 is CSVRERGTGELFF. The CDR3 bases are TGCAGCGTGCGGGAGCGGGGAACCGGGGAGCTGTTTTTT.